The 26 T cell receptor beta chains below were found in one sample sequenced in a study of identical twins. TCRdb reanalysed the 5' RACE reads using MiXCR and keeps one entry per CDR3 protein. The data show about 730,000 distinct CDR3 sequences, less than 25% seen once. This same sample was also taken into another study, of T cells expressing NK-cell markers.

The sequencing input was PBMCs. These receptors were collected from a woman in her late teens or twenties in good health.

V and J are TRBV7-9 and TRBJ2-1; 8 bases line up with TRBD2. V gave up 7 bases and J gave up 12 bases; unmatched junction bases: 17. CDR3 length equals 15 residues. Germline V gives CDR1 SEHNR, CDR2 FQNEAQ (reference sequence). CDR3 nucleotides: TGTGCCAGCACTGCTTGGGCAGCGGGAGAGGAGGGGCAGTTCTTC. Protein product: CASTAWAAGEEGQFF.

This clonotype was recorded a few times. The V gene is TRBV10-3, the J gene TRBJ1-2; weak D call: TRBD1 (6 bases). The germline V and J ends were trimmed by 4 bases and 3 bases, with 9 bases remaining between them. CDR1 and CDR2 (germline): ENHRY, SYGVKD. The CDR3 consists of 13 residues. The CDR3 reads CAISADSYYGYTF. In nucleotides, the CDR3 is TGTGCCATCAGTGCGGACAGCTACTATGGCTACACCTTC.

This clonotype has just a few counts. The genes are TRBV20-1 and TRBJ2-1, with 13 bases identical to TRBD2. The CDR3 sequence is 16 residues long. Trimming at V came to 5 bases and at J to 8 bases, leaving 12 bases not matched to a gene. CDR1 is DFQATT, CDR2 SNEGSKA, per germline (reference sequence). The CDR3 region is CSAPKRTSGGAHEQFF. CDR3 DNA sequence: TGCAGTGCTCCCAAGCGCACTAGCGGGGGGGCCCATGAGCAGTTCTTC.

In this sample, this clonotype turned up a few times. The chain has TRBV20-1 and TRBJ1-4; D gene ambiguous. The CDR3 contains 12 residues. From germline, CDR1 is DFQATT and CDR2 SNEGSKA (reference sequence). The V end lost 2 bases, the J end lost 4 bases, and 5 bases lay between the germline ends. The CDR3 coding sequence is TGCAGTGCTAGAACCTTTAATGAAAAACTGTTTTTT. Translated: CSARTFNEKLFF.

V and J are TRBV5-1 and TRBJ2-1; TRBD1 might be the D (5 bases). Germline V gives CDR1 SGHRS, CDR2 YFSETQ. The CDR3 has 17 amino acids. V gave up 2 bases and J gave up 2 bases, with 17 bases separating them. The CDR3 protein is CASSFELGAGTYNEQFF. The DNA of the CDR3 is TGCGCCAGCAGCTTTGAGCTGGGTGCAGGGACCTACAATGAGCAGTTCTTC.

V is TRBV11-3 and J is TRBJ2-7; the match to TRBD1 covers 8 bases. V dropped 5 bases and J dropped 5; count of bases not matched to a gene: 8. Germline V gives CDR1 SGHNT, CDR2 YENEEA. The length of the CDR3 is 14 residues. The CDR3 bases are TGTGCCAGCAGCACTCGGACAGGGAAGAACGAGCAGTACTTC. Translated: CASSTRTGKNEQYF.

The V and J genes are TRBV6-5 and TRBJ2-5, with 8 bases fitting TRBD2. Germline CDR1 MNHEY, CDR2 SVGAGI. The V and J ends lost 8 bases and 2 bases, in that order; junction bases with no gene match: 7. The CDR3 is 14 amino acids. CDR3 in DNA: TGTGCCAGCGTTGCGGGAGGAGGGCAAGAGACCCAGTACTTC. Its translation: CASVAGGGQETQYF.

The chain links TRBV10-3 to TRBJ2-3, with TRBD2 matching over 8 bases. The CDR3 consists of 16 residues. Germline trimming cut 0 bases from V and 1 base from J; bases unmatched to any gene: 3. The germline V gene has CDR1 ENHRY and CDR2 SYGVKD. This CDR3 is CAISESSRGGTDTQYF. DNA of the CDR3: TGTGCCATCAGTGAGTCGTCGCGGGGGGGCACAGATACGCAGTATTTT.

The rearrangement joins TRBV7-6 to TRBJ2-3; 9 bases match TRBD2. CDR1 is SGHVS, CDR2 FNYEAQ, per germline. The CDR3 length is 18 residues. After removal of 1 base from V and 2 bases from J, the junction contained 10 bases not matched to a gene. CDR3 protein: CASSLGLAEARLTDTQYF. As DNA, the CDR3 is TGTGCCAGCAGCTTAGGACTAGCGGAAGCAAGACTCACAGATACGCAGTATTTT.

The chain joins TRBV10-3 to TRBJ2-2; 8 bases line up with TRBD2. The CDR3 length is 19 residues. Germline V gives CDR1 ENHRY, CDR2 SYGVKD. Losses at the gene ends were 4 bases for V and 0 bases for J; bases not matched to a gene: 13. The CDR3 coding sequence is TGTGCCATCAGTGGAAATAAGAGAGCGGGAGTAGCGAACACCGGGGAGCTGTTTTTT. The encoded protein is CAISGNKRAGVANTGELFF.

This clonotype was seen only a few times. The genes are TRBV14 and TRBJ2-5; TRBD1 is a possible D gene (6 bases). With 1 base removed from V and 2 bases from J, the gap between germline ends came to 14 bases. This CDR3 contains 16 residues. Germline V gives CDR1 SGHDN, CDR2 FVKESK. CDR3 in amino acids: CASSQGLGAFQETQYF. CDR3 nucleotide sequence: TGTGCCAGCAGCCAAGGGCTGGGGGCTTTTCAAGAGACCCAGTACTTC.

This clonotype has a handful of counts. V usage is TRBV6-2 or TRBV6-3 and J usage is TRBJ2-1; the D is unclear. This CDR3 comprises 13 residues. The ends were cut back, 4 bases at V and 9 bases at J, with 13 bases in the middle. In germline, CDR1 is MNHEY, CDR2 SVGEGT. The CDR3 sequence is CASSFGQLGEQFF. Here the CDR3 DNA reads TGTGCCAGCAGTTTTGGCCAATTAGGTGAGCAGTTCTTC.

This clonotype was seen many times. The chain uses TRBV7-6 and TRBJ2-1, with 10 bases that match TRBD2. V was pared by 0 bases and J by 8 bases, with 4 bases of the junction left unmatched. This CDR3 region has 15 residues. Germline values: CDR1 SGHVS, CDR2 FNYEAQ. The CDR3 protein is CASSLARTSGHEQFF. The CDR3 nucleotides read TGTGCCAGCAGCTTAGCCAGGACTAGCGGCCATGAGCAGTTCTTC.

This clonotype was counted many times. CDR3 DNA: TGTGCCAGCAGTTACTCATCTGGGGGGGCGAGCTCCTACGAGCAGTACTTC. This sequence encodes CASSYSSGGASSYEQYF. The V gene is TRBV6-5, the J gene TRBJ2-7; maybe TRBD2 (7 bases). Germline assignment: CDR1 MNHEY and CDR2 SVGAGI. Deletions cut 0 bases from V and 0 bases from J, with 15 bases between. The CDR3 spans 17 residues.

The sample holds a few counts of this clonotype. The rearrangement uses TRBV19 and TRBJ2-2; D is ambiguous. The CDR3 runs 12 residues. From germline, CDR1 is LNHDA and CDR2 SQIVND (reference sequence). Trimming took off 8 bases at V and 6 bases at J, with 10 bases between the two ends. The CDR3 bases are TGTGCCAGTTCAGGCTTGTCCGGGGAGCTGTTTTTT. The encoded protein is CASSGLSGELFF.

This clonotype appeared a few times. V is TRBV6-5 and J is TRBJ2-1, with D unclear. Trimming shortened V by 2 bases and J by 5 bases, and 10 bases separated the two germline ends. This CDR3 contains 14 residues. Germline CDR1 reads MNHEY; CDR2 reads SVGAGI. CDR3 region: CASSYDSPHNEQFF. Here the CDR3 DNA reads TGTGCCAGCAGTTACGACTCCCCCCACAATGAGCAGTTCTTC.

This clonotype was recorded a few times. The chain recombines TRBV27 with TRBJ2-1, with a tentative D call TRBD1 (6 bases). The ends were cut back, 6 bases at V and 5 bases at J, with 14 bases in the middle. CDR1 MNHEY and CDR2 SMNVEV come from the germline V gene (reference sequence). The CDR3 spans 14 residues. CDR3 nucleotides: TGTGCCAGCAGCCTCAGGGGTAGGGACAATGAGCAGTTCTTC. Translating gives CASSLRGRDNEQFF.

This chain links TRBV20-1 with TRBJ2-3; 7 bases are shared with TRBD2. CDR3 length equals 15 residues. V lost 3 bases, J lost 4 bases, and 10 bases stayed unmatched. Looked up from germline, CDR1 is DFQATT and CDR2 is SNEGSKA (reference sequence). The CDR3 spells CSARGAGRYPDTQYF. The CDR3 coding sequence is TGCAGTGCTAGGGGAGCGGGGCGTTACCCAGATACGCAGTATTTT.

This clonotype was observed many times. The CDR3 is CSVGSGTEGSNQPQHF. The CDR3 nucleotides read TGCAGCGTTGGGAGCGGGACTGAAGGTAGCAATCAGCCCCAGCATTTT. The chain uses TRBV29-1 and TRBJ1-5, with D maybe TRBD1 (5 bases). With 4 bases removed from V and 0 bases from J, the gap between germline ends came to 16 bases. This CDR3 is 16 amino acids long. Germline CDR1 reads SQVTM; CDR2 reads ANQGSEA.

This clonotype was found a few times. The V and J genes are TRBV20-1 and TRBJ2-7; D is possibly TRBD1 or TRBD2 (5 bases each). CDR3 length: 13 amino acids. V lost 6 bases and J lost 3, with 15 bases in between. Per the germline V gene, CDR1 is DFQATT and CDR2 is SNEGSKA (reference sequence). The CDR3 loop is CSARDLPNYEQYF. The CDR3, as DNA: TGCAGTGCCCGGGACCTTCCTAACTACGAGCAGTACTTC.

V usage is TRBV5-1 and J usage is TRBJ2-2; possible D gene TRBD2, 6 bases. The CDR3 has 18 amino acids. V dropped 0 bases and J dropped 4 bases, with 19 bases sitting between them. Looked up from germline, CDR1 is SGHRS and CDR2 is YFSETQ. Here the CDR3 DNA reads TGCGCCAGCAGCTTGGCCCGGGGGATCTCGAACAGCACCGGGGAGCTGTTTTTT. This codes for CASSLARGISNSTGELFF.

This clonotype was observed many times. The chain links TRBV5-1 to TRBJ2-7; unclear D gene. The CDR3 consists of 13 residues. V was pared by 5 bases and J by 2 bases, with 11 bases between. The V gene's germline CDR1 is SGHRS and CDR2 YFSETQ. In DNA form, the CDR3 reads TGCGCCAGCAGTGGTCTCCCCACCTACGAGCAGTACTTC. Translated: CASSGLPTYEQYF.

The chain employs TRBV10-1 and TRBJ1-3; tentative D call: TRBD1 (6 bases). Germline CDR1 WNHNN, CDR2 SYGVQD (reference sequence). This CDR3 has 16 residues. Trimming removed 2 bases at V and 0 bases at J, with 11 bases between. The CDR3: CASSEPRTVSGNTIYF. The CDR3, as DNA: TGCGCCAGCAGTGAGCCCCGGACAGTCTCTGGAAACACCATATATTTT.

This clonotype appeared a few times. The rearrangement joins TRBV25-1 to TRBJ2-5; D is undetermined. The germline gives CDR1 MGHDK, CDR2 SYGVNS. V was shortened by 2 bases and J by 7 bases, with 14 bases between the two germline ends. This CDR3 spans 14 amino acids. CDR3 amino acids: CASSEVGVVGTQYF. DNA of the CDR3: TGTGCCAGCAGTGAAGTAGGAGTCGTAGGGACCCAGTACTTC.

This clonotype occurred a few times. The chain links TRBV29-1 to TRBJ2-3; 10 nucleotides match TRBD2. The ends lost 8 bases at V and 5 bases at J; junction bases unmatched: 10. Per germline, CDR1 SQVTM and CDR2 ANQGSEA. This CDR3 region has 14 residues. The CDR3 bases are TGCAGCACCCGGACTAGCGGACAGGGAGATACGCAGTATTTT. Translating it yields CSTRTSGQGDTQYF.

This clonotype was counted only a few times. The chain couples TRBV7-9 to TRBJ2-7; 8 positions agree with TRBD2. The CDR3 is 15 residues long. V shed 7 bases, J shed 6 bases, and the junction held 14 bases outside the gene matches. Germline loops: CDR1 SEHNR, CDR2 FQNEAQ (reference sequence). The CDR3 nucleotides read TGTGCCAGCACGACCCGGACTAGCAGGAGGCGCGAGCAGTACTTC. Amino acids: CASTTRTSRRREQYF.